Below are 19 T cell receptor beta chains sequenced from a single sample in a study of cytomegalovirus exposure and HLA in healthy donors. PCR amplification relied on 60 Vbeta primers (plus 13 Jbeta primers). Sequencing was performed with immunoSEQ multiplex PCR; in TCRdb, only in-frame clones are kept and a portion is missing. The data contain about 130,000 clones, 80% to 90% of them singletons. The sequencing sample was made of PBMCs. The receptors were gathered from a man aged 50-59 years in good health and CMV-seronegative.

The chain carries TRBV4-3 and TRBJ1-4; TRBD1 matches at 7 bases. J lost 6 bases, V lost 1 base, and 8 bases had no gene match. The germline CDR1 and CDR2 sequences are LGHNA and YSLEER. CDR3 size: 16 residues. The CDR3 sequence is CASSQGPRGSDEKLFF. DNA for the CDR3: TGCGCCAGCAGCCAAGGGCCCAGGGGGTCGGATGAAAAACTGTTTTTT.

CDR3 in DNA: TGTGCCAGCGCGTGGCGGACAGGTGAGAAGAATGAAAAACTGTTTTTT. It codes for CASAWRTGEKNEKLFF. The chain recombines TRBV7-9 with TRBJ1-4; 7 bases map to TRBD1. The CDR3 spans 16 residues. The J segment lost 5 bases and the V segment lost 8 bases, leaving 14 bases of the junction unmatched. CDR1 SEHNR and CDR2 FQNEAQ come from the germline V gene (reference sequence).

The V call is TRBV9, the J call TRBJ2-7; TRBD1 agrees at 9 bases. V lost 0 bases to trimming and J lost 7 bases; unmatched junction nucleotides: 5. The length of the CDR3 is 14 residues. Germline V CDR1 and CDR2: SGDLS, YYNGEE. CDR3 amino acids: CASSVATGGGEQYF. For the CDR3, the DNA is TGTGCCAGCAGCGTAGCCACAGGGGGCGGGGAGCAGTACTTC.

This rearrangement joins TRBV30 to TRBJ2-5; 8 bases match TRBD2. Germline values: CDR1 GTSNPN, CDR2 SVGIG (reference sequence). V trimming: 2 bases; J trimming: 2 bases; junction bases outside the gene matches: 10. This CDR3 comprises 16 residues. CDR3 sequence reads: CAWSRGGGSLQETQYF. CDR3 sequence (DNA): TGTGCCTGGAGTCGGGGCGGGGGGTCTTTGCAAGAGACCCAGTACTTC.

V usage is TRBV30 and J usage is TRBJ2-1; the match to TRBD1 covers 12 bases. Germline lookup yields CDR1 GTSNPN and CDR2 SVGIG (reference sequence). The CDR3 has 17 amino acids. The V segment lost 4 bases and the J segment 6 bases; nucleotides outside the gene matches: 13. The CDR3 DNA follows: TGTGCCTGGACCGCAAAAACGGGACAGGGGGCTAGCAATGAGCAGTTCTTC. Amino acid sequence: CAWTAKTGQGASNEQFF.

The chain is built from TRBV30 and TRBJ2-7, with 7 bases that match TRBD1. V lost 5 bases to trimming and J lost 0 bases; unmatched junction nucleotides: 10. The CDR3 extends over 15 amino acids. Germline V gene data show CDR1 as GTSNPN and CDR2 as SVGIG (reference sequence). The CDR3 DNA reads TGTGCCTGGCGGACCGGGACAGTGCTCTCCTACGAGCAGTACTTC. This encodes CAWRTGTVLSYEQYF. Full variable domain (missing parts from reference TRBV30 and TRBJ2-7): SQTIHQWPATLVQPVGSPLSLECTVEGTSNPNLYWYRQAAGRGLQLLFYSVGIGQISSEVPQNLSASRPQDRQFILSSKKLLLSDSGFYLCAWRTGTVLSYEQYFGPGTRLTVT.

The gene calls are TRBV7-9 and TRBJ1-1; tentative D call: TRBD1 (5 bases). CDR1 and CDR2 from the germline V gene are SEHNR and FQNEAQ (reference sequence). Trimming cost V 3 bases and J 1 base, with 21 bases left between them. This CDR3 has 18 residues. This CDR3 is CASSFLRVSVSPNTEAFF. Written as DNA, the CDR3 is TGTGCCAGCAGCTTTCTCAGGGTTTCGGTCTCGCCGAACACTGAAGCTTTCTTT.

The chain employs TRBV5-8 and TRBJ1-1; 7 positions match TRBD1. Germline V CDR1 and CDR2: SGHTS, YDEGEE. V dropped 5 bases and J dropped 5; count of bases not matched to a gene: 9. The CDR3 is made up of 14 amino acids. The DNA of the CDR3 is TGTGCCAGCAGAAAACAGGGGCTTAGAACTGAAGCTTTCTTT. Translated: CASRKQGLRTEAFF.

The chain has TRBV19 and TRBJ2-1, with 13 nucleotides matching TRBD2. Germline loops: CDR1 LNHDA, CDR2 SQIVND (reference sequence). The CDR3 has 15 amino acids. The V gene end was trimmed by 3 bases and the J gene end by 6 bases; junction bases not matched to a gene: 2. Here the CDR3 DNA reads TGTGCCAGTAGTATTGGGACTAGCGGGGTCAATGAGCAGTTCTTC. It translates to CASSIGTSGVNEQFF.

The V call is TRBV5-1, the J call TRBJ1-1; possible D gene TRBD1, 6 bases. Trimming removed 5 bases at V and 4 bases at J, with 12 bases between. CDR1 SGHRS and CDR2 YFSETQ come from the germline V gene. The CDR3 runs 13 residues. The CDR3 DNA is TGCGCCAGCAGTCGGGTGGGGGCCACTGAAGCTTTCTTT. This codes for CASSRVGATEAFF.

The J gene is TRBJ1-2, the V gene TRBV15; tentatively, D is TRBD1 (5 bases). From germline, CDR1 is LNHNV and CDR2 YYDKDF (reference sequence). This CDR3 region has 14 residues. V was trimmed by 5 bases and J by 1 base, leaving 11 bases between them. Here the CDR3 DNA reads TGTGCCACCAGCCGAGGGGCAGTTAACTATGGCTACACCTTC. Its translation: CATSRGAVNYGYTF.

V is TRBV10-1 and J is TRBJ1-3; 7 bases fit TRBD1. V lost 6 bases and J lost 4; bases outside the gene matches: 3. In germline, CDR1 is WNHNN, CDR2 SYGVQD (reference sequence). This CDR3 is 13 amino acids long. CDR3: CASREGAGNTIYF. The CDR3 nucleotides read TGCGCCAGCAGGGAGGGGGCCGGAAACACCATATATTTT.

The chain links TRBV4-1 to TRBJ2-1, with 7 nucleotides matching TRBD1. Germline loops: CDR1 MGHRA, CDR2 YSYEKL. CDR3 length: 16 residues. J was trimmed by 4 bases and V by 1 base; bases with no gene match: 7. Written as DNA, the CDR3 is TGCGCCAGCAGCCAAGGGTCGGGACAGAGATACAATGAGCAGTTCTTC. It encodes CASSQGSGQRYNEQFF.

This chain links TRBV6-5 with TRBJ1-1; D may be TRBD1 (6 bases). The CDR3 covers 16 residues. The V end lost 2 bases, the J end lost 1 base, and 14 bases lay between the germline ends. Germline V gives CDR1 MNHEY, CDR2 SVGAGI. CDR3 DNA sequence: TGTGCCAGCAGTTACGGGGGGGCACGGACGAACACTGAAGCTTTCTTT. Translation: CASSYGGARTNTEAFF.

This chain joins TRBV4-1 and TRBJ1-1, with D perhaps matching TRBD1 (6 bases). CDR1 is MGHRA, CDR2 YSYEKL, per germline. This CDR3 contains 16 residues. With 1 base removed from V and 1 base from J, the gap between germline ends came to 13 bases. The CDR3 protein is CASSQVVAGANTEAFF. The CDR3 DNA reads TGCGCCAGCAGCCAAGTGGTGGCAGGGGCGAACACTGAAGCTTTCTTT.

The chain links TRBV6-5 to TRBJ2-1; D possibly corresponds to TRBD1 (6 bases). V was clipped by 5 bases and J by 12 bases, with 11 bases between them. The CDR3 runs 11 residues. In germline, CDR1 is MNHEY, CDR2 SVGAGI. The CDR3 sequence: CASSTGFVQFF. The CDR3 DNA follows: TGTGCCAGCAGTACAGGGTTTGTGCAGTTCTTC.

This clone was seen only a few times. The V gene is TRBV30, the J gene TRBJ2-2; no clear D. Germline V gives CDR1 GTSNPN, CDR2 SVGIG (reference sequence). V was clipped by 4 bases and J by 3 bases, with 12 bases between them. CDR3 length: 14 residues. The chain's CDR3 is CAWIGYGDTGELFF. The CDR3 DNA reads TGTGCCTGGATAGGTTACGGAGACACCGGGGAGCTGTTTTTT.

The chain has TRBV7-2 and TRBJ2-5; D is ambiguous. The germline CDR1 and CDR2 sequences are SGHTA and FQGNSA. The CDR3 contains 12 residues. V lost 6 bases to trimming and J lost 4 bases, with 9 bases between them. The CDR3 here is CASSPNRETQYF. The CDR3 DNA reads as TGTGCCAGCAGTCCTAACAGAGAGACCCAGTACTTC.

The CDR3 coding sequence is TGTGCCAGCAGCCAAGACAGGGTCTACGAGCAGTACTTC. Protein product: CASSQDRVYEQYF. This chain links TRBV4-2 with TRBJ2-7; D may be TRBD1 (5 bases). The CDR3 consists of 13 residues. Germline lookup yields CDR1 LGHNA and CDR2 YNFKEQ. V lost 0 bases to trimming and J lost 3 bases, with 6 bases between them.